The T cell receptor (beta chain) under discussion was sequenced for a study of blood T cell repertoires in COVID-19. Study information: Some COVID-19 samples were acute and others convalescent; all came from the United States, Italy and Spain.

Authors' processing steps: Nucleated cell number was recorded as an estimate derived from reference gene primer amplification. The protocol was immunoSEQ multiplex PCR, while the TCRdb copy is restricted to in-frame clones and leaves out a portion. The V and J calls and clone size are taken from that table; D and trimming were inferred from the DNA. The sample has 200,000 to 250,000 clones, 80% to 90% seen once; the top ten hold 15% to 20%. V was cut by 10 bases and J by 1 base, with 16 bases left in between. The CDR3 has 14 residues. The sequence was obtained from a woman older than 75 with active or convalescent COVID-19. The rearrangement uses TRBV5-3 and TRBJ2-3, with no clear D. TRBV5-3 is marked as an open reading frame, function uncertain. Sample: peripheral blood. CDR3 bases: TGTGCCCCGTTACGCGCTTCCCGCACAGATACGCAGTATTTT. Translation gives CAPLRASRTDTQYF.